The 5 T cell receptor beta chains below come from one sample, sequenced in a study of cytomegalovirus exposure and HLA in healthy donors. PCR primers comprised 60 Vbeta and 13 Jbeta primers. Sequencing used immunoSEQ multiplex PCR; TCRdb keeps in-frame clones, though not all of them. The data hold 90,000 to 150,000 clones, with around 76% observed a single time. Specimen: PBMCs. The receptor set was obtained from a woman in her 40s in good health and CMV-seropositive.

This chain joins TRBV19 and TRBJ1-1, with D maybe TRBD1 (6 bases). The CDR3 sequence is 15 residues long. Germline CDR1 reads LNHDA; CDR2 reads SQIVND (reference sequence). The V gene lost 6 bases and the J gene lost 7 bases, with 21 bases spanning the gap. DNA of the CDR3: TGTGCCAGTAGCCGATTGGACAGCGGAAGGAATGAAGCTTTCTTT. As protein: CASSRLDSGRNEAFF.

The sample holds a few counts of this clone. For the CDR3, the DNA is TGTGCCAGCAGGCTCTTGGAGAATAACTATGGCTACACCTTC. It is translated as CASRLLENNYGYTF. The chain joins TRBV6-1 to TRBJ1-2, with no clear D. V was clipped by 6 bases and J by 1 base, with 12 bases between them. This CDR3 has 14 amino acids. From germline, CDR1 is MNHNS and CDR2 SASEGT.

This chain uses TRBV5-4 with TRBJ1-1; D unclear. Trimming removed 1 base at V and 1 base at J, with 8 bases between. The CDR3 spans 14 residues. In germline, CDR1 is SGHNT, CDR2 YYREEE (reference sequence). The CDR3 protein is CASSLKAGNTEAFF. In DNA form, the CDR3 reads TGTGCCAGCAGCTTGAAGGCAGGGAACACTGAAGCTTTCTTT.

The CDR3 region has the DNA TGTGCCAGCAGCTTAACCGGGAGAGGCTATGGCTACACCTTC. The encoded protein is CASSLTGRGYGYTF. V is TRBV7-8 and J is TRBJ1-2; D gene ambiguous. CDR1 is SGHVS and CDR2 is FQNEAQ in the germline V gene. Trimming cost V 2 bases and J 4 bases, with 11 bases left between them. The CDR3 runs 14 residues.

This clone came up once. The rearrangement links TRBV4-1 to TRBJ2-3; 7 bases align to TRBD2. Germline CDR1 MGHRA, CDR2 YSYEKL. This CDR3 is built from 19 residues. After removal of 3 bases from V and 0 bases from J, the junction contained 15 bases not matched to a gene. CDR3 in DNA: TGCGCCAGCAGCCACACTGGGGGGGTTGGGGCATATAGCACAGATACGCAGTATTTT. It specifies CASSHTGGVGAYSTDTQYF.